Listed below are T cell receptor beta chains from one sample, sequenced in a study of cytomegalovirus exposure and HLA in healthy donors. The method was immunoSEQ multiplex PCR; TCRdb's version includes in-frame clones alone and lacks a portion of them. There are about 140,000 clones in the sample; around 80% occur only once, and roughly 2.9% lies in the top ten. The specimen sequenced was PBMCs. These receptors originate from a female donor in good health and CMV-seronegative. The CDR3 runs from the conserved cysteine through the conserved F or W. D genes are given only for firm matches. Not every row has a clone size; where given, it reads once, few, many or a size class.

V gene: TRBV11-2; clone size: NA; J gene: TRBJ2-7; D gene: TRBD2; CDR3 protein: CASRVAGILAGTHEQYF; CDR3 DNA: TGTGCCAGCAGGGTTGCAGGGATACTAGCGGGTACCCACGAGCAGTACTTC
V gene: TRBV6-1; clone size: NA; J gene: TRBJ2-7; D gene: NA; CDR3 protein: CASNARDFAYEQYF; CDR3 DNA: TGTGCCAGCAATGCCCGGGACTTTGCCTACGAGCAGTACTTC
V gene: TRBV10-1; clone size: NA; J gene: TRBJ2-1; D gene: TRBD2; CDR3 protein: CASSDLPLGLAGVGNEQFF; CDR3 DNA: TGCGCCAGCAGCGACCTACCCCTGGGACTAGCGGGAGTAGGGAATGAGCAGTTCTTC
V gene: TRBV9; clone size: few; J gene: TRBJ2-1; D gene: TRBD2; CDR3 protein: CASSVDLAASYNEQFF; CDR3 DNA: TGTGCCAGCAGCGTAGATCTAGCGGCCTCCTACAATGAGCAGTTCTTC
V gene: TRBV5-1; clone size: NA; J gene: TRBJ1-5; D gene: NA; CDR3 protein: CASSLGGISNQPQHF; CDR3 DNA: TGCGCCAGCAGCTTGGGAGGGATTAGCAATCAGCCCCAGCATTTT
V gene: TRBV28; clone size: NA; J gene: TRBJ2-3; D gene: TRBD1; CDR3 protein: CASSPNRGVSTDTQYF; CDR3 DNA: TGTGCCAGCAGCCCCAACAGGGGAGTTAGCACAGATACGCAGTATTTT
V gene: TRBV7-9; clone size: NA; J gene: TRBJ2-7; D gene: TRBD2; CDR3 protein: CASSRSGGSYEQYF; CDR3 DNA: TGTGCCAGCAGCCGTAGCGGGGGAAGCTACGAGCAGTACTTC
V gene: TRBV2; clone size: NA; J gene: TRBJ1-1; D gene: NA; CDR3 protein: CASKVSSGGTEAFF; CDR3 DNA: TGTGCCAGCAAAGTTTCTTCGGGGGGGACTGAAGCTTTCTTT
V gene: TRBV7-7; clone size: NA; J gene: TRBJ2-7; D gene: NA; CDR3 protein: CASSLAGFPYEQYF; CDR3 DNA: TGTGCCAGCAGCTTAGCCGGGTTCCCCTACGAGCAGTACTTC
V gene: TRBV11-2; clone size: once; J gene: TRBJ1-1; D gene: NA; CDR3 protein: CASSLVGGNTEAFF; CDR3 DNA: TGTGCCAGCAGCTTAGTAGGAGGAAACACTGAAGCTTTCTTT
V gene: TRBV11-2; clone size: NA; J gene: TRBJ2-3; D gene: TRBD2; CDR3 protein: CASSPGTSGREDTQYF; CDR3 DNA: TGTGCCAGCAGCCCCGGGACTAGCGGGAGGGAAGATACGCAGTATTTT
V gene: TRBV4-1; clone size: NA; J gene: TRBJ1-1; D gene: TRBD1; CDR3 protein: CASSQNRGLNTEAFF; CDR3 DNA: TGCGCCAGCAGCCAGAACAGGGGGCTTAACACTGAAGCTTTCTTT
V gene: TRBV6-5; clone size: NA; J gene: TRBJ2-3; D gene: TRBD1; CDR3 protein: CASKETGSSTDTQYF; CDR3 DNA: TGTGCCAGCAAAGAGACAGGGTCTAGCACAGATACGCAGTATTTT
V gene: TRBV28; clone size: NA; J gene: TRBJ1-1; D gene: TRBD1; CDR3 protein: CASRPTPGQGPMNTEAFF; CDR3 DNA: TGTGCCAGCAGACCGACCCCGGGACAGGGGCCGATGAACACTGAAGCTTTCTTT
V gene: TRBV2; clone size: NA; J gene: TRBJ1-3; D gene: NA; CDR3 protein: CASKEGISNTIYF; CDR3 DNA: TGTGCCAGCAAAGAGGGAATTTCTAACACCATATATTTT
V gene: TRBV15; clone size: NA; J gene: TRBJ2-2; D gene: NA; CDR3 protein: CATSRDFTGPNTGELFF; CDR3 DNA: TGTGCCACCAGCAGAGATTTCACAGGCCCGAACACCGGGGAGCTGTTTTTT
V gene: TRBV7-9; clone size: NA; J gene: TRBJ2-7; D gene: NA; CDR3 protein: CASSDFQGEQYF; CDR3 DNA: TGTGCCAGCAGCGATTTCCAGGGCGAGCAGTACTTC
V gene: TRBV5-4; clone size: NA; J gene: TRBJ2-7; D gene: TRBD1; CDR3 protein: CASSLAGGAFSSYEQYF; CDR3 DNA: TGTGCCAGCAGCTTGGCAGGGGGCGCTTTCAGCTCCTACGAGCAGTACTTC
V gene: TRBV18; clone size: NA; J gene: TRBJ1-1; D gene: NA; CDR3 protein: CASSPPYGNTEAFF; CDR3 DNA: TGTGCCAGCTCACCACCTTACGGGAACACTGAAGCTTTCTTT
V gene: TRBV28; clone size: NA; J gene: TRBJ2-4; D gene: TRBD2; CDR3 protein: CATRLLAEAYRSNIQYF; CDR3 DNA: TGTGCCACCCGCCTCCTAGCGGAAGCCTACCGATCAAACATTCAGTACTTC
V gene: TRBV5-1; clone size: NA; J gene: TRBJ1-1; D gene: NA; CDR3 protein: CASSLVQGSYPNTEAFF; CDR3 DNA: TGCGCCAGCAGCTTGGTACAGGGCTCTTATCCCAACACTGAAGCTTTCTTT
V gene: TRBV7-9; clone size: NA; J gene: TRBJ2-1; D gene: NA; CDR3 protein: CASSLLGGGVGPNEQFF; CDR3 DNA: TGTGCCAGCAGCTTATTAGGGGGCGGGGTAGGGCCGAATGAGCAGTTCTTC
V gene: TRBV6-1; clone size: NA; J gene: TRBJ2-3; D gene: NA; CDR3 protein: CASSFHGGTDTQYF; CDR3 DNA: TGTGCCAGCAGTTTCCACGGGGGCACAGATACGCAGTATTTT
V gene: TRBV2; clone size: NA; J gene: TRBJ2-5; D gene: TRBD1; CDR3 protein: CASSLTGRETQYF; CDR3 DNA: TGTGCCAGCAGTTTGACAGGGAGAGAGACCCAGTACTTC
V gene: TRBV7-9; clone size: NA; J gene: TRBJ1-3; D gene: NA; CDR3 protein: CASSLGLSGNTIYF; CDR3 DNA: TGTGCCAGCAGCTTGGGACTATCTGGAAACACCATATATTTT
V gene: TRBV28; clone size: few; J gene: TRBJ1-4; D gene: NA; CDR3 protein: CASSDTSTNEKLFF; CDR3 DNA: TGTGCCAGCAGCGACACCTCAACTAATGAAAAACTGTTTTTT
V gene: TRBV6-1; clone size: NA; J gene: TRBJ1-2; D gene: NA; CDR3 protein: CASSEHRVNYGYTF; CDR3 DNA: TGTGCCAGCAGTGAACACAGGGTAAACTATGGCTACACCTTC
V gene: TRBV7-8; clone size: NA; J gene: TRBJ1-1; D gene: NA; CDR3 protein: CASSLVEGRVTEAFF; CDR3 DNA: TGTGCCAGCAGCTTAGTCGAGGGAAGGGTCACTGAAGCTTTCTTT
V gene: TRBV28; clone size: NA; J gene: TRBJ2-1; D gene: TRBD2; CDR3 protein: CASRTGGKLAGVAVF; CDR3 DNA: TGTGCCAGCAGGACAGGGGGGAAACTAGCGGGAGTAGCGGTCTTC
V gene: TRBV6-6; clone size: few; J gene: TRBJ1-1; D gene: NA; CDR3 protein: CASSRRETEAFF; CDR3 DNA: TGTGCCAGCAGTCGCAGGGAAACTGAAGCTTTCTTT
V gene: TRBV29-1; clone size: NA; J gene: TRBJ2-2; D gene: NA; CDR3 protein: CSVGQQNTGELFF; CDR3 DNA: TGCAGCGTTGGACAGCAGAACACCGGGGAGCTGTTTTTT
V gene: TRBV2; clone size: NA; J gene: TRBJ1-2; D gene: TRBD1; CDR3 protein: CASSPDRFRDGYTF; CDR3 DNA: TGTGCCAGCAGCCCGGACAGGTTTAGGGATGGCTACACCTTC
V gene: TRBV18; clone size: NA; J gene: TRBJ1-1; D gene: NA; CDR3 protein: CASSPRGKNTEAFF; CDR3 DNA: TGTGCCAGCTCACCACGAGGGAAGAACACTGAAGCTTTCTTT
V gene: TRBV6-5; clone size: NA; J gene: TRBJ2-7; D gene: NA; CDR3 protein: CASSYGLPGSFYEQYF; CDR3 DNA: TGTGCCAGCAGTTACGGCCTCCCCGGGTCCTTCTACGAGCAGTACTTC
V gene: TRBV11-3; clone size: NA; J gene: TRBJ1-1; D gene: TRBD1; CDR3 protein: CASQKNRGTEAFF; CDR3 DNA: TGTGCCAGCCAAAAAAACAGGGGAACTGAAGCTTTCTTT
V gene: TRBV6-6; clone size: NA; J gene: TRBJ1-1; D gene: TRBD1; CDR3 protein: CASKQGILNTEAFF; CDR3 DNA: TGTGCCAGCAAACAGGGGATACTGAACACTGAAGCTTTCTTT
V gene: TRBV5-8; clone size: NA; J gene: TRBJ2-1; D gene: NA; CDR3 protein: CAVHEQAPASNEQFF; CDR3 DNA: TGTGCCGTCCACGAACAGGCCCCTGCCTCAAATGAGCAGTTCTTC
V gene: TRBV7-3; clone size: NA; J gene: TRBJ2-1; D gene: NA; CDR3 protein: CASSFIPHNEQFF; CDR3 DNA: TGTGCCAGCAGCTTTATCCCCCACAATGAGCAGTTCTTC
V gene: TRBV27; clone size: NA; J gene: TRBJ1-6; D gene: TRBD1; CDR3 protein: CASSGTENSPLHF; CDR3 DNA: TGTGCCAGCAGCGGGACAGAAAATTCACCCCTCCACTTT
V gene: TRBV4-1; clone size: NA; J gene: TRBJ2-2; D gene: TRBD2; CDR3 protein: CASSRTSGTGELFF; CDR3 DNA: TGCGCCAGCAGCCGGACTAGCGGAACCGGGGAGCTGTTTTTT
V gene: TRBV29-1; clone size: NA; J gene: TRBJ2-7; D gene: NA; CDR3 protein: CSVPGRGYEQYF; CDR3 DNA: TGCAGCGTCCCCGGCAGGGGCTACGAGCAGTACTTC
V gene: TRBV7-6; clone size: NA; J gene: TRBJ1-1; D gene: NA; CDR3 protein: CASSFRMNTEAFF; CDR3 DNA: TGTGCCAGCAGCTTTCGTATGAACACTGAAGCTTTCTTT
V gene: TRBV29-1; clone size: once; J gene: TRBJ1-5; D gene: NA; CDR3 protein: CSVGGVNQPQHF; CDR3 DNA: TGCAGCGTTGGGGGCGTCAATCAGCCCCAGCATTTT
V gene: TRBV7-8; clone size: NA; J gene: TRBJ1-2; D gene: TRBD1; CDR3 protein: CASSLPRTGPEGNYGYTF; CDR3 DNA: TGTGCCAGCAGCTTACCTCGGACAGGCCCCGAAGGGAACTATGGCTACACCTTC
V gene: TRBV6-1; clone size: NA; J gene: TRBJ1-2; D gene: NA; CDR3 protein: CASKDRPNYGYTF; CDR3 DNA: TGTGCCAGCAAGGACAGACCCAACTATGGCTACACCTTC
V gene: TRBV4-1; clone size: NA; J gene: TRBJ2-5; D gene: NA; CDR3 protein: CASSQEYSGETQYF; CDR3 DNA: TGCGCCAGCAGCCAAGAGTATTCGGGAGAGACCCAGTACTTC
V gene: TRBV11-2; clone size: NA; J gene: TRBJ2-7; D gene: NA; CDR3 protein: CASSFAGSYEQYF; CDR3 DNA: TGTGCCAGCAGCTTTGCAGGGTCCTACGAGCAGTACTTC
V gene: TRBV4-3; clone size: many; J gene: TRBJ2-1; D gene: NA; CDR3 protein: CASSQDFQGMNEQFF; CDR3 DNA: TGCGCCAGCAGCCAAGATTTTCAGGGGATGAATGAGCAGTTCTTC
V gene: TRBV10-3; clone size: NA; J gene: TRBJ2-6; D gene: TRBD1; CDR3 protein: CAIRRTGWVSGANVLTF; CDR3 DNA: TGTGCCATCAGGCGGACAGGGTGGGTCTCTGGGGCCAACGTCCTGACTTTC
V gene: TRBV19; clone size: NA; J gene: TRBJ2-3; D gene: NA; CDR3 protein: CASSMGFVSTDTQYF; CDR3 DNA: TGTGCCAGTAGTATGGGCTTTGTTAGCACAGATACGCAGTATTTT